This T cell receptor (beta chain) was sequenced for a study of technical replicates of blood from a handful of donors. TCRdb's table, derived via immunoSEQ multiplex PCR, lists solely in-frame clones and lacks some. This repertoire shows approximately 70,000 clones, roughly 92% found once; its top ten account for roughly 5%. This CDR3 has 12 residues. Trimming shortened V by 3 bases and J by 10 bases, and 11 bases separated the two germline ends. The V gene's germline CDR1 is LGHNA and CDR2 YNFKEQ. This TCR was sampled from a human donor in good health. Some clones in this sample may be carry-over from other donors' samples. The sample comprised PBMCs. V gene TRBV4-2 combines with J gene TRBJ2-3; no reliable D call. The chain's CDR3 is CASSQRGEAQYF. The CDR3 nucleotides read TGTGCCAGCAGCCAGAGAGGTGAGGCGCAGTATTTT.